The clone carrying this TCR beta chain was detected ten times or more. Its antigen remains unidentified. The sample originates from a study of CD8 T cells in ankylosing spondylitis. Points from the study as a whole: Disease-linked clones reportedly showed significant enrichment in matched ankylosing spondylitis synovial fluid.

V lost 0 bases, J lost 2 bases, and 16 bases lay in between. The germline V gene encodes CDR1 LNHNV and CDR2 YYDKDF (reference sequence). This CDR3 is built from 17 residues. The TCR beta libraries were generated through quantitative 5'-RACE incorporating molecular barcodes. Using its own MiXCR run on the 5' RACE reads, TCRdb lists one record per CDR3 protein. Of approximately 250,000 distinct CDR3 sequences in the sample, under 8.5% were seen once. This clonotype originated in a female donor with ankylosing spondylitis or in good health (not recorded which). Specimen: blood, either unsorted or a sorted T cell fraction (not recorded which). The chain combines TRBV15 with TRBJ2-5, with D perhaps given as TRBD1 or TRBD2 (5 bases each). The CDR3 DNA is TGTGCCACCAGCAGAGATCTGGGGGTAGCTCAGCAAGAGACCCAGTACTTC. This gives the protein CATSRDLGVAQQETQYF.